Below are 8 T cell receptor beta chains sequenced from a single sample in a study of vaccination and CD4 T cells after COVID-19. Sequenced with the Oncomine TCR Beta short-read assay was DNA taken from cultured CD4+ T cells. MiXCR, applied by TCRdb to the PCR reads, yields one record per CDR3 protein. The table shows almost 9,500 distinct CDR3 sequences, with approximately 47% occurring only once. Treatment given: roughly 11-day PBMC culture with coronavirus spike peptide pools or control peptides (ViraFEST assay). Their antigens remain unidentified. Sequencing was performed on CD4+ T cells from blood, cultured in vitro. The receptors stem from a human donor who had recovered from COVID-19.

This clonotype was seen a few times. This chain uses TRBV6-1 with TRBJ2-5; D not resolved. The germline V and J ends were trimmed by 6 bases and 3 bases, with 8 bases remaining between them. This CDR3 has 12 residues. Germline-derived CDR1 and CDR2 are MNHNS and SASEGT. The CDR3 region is CASSQYEETQYF. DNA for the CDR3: TGTGCCAGCAGCCAGTATGAAGAGACCCAGTACTTC.

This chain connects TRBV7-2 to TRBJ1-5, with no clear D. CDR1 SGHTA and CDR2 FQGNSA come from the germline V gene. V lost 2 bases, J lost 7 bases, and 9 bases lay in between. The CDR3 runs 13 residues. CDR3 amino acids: CASSLMPGQPQHF. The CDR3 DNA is TGTGCCAGCAGCTTAATGCCCGGGCAGCCCCAGCATTTT.

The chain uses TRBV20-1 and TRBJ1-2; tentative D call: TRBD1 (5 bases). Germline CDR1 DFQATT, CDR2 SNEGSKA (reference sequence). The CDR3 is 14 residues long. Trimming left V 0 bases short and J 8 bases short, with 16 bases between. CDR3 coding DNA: TGCAGTGCTAGAGATCGAGGCCAGGGCAGGGGCTACACCTTC. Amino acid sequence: CSARDRGQGRGYTF.

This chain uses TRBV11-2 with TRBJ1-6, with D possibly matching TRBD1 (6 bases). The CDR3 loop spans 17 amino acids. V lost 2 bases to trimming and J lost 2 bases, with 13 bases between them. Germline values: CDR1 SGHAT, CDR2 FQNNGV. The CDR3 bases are TGTGCCAGCAGCTTACAGGGGAGACTGGCCTATAATTCACCCCTCCACTTT. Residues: CASSLQGRLAYNSPLHF.

CDR3 DNA: TGCAGTGCCTCTAGCGGGAGGGCCTGGGCTGAGCAGTTCTTC. This gives the protein CSASSGRAWAEQFF. V usage is TRBV20-1 and J usage is TRBJ2-1; 12 nucleotides line up with TRBD2. CDR3 size: 14 residues. Germline V gene data show CDR1 as DFQATT and CDR2 as SNEGSKA (reference sequence). Trimming removed 6 bases from V and 9 bases from J; junction bases left unmatched: 9.

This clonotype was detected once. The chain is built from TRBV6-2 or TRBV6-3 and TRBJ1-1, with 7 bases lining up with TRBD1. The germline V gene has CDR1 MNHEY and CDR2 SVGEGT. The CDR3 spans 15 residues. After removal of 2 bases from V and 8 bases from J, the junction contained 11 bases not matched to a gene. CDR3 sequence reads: CASSYNPLQGMEAFF. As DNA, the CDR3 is TGTGCCAGCAGTTACAACCCCCTACAGGGGATGGAAGCTTTCTTT.

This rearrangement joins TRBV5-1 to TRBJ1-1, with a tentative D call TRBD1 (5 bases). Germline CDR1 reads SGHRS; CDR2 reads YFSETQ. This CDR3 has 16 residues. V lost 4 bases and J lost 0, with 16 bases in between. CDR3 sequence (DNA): TGCGCCAGCAGCCTCGGACACCGAGCGATGAACACTGAAGCTTTCTTT. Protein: CASSLGHRAMNTEAFF.

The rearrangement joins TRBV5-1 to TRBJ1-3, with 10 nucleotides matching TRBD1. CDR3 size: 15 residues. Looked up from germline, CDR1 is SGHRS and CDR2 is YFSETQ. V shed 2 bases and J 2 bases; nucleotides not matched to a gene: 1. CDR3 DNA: TGCGCCAGCAGCTTCGGACAGGGGGCTGGAAACACCATATATTTT. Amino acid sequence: CASSFGQGAGNTIYF.